The 2 T cell receptor beta chains in this list originate from one sample, sequenced in a study of cytomegalovirus exposure and HLA in healthy donors. Assay used: immunoSEQ multiplex PCR; TCRdb lists only in-frame clones, some missing. The sample shows about 63,000 clones, 70% to 90% of them seen only once. The sequenced material came from PBMCs. The receptors come from a woman between 18 and 30 years old in good health and CMV-seronegative.

In nucleotides, the CDR3 is TGTGCCAGCAGCCGGGGGACAGAGAACTACGAGCAGTACTTC. Translated, it gives CASSRGTENYEQYF. The V gene is TRBV11-3, the J gene TRBJ2-7, with a tentative D call TRBD1 (7 bases). The V end lost 5 bases, the J end lost 3 bases, and 14 bases lay between the germline ends. CDR3 length equals 14 residues. The germline V gene has CDR1 SGHNT and CDR2 YENEEA.

The chain has TRBV7-8 and TRBJ2-5, with 7 bases identical to TRBD2. Trimming cost V 5 bases and J 0 bases; bases outside gene matches: 12. The germline CDR1 and CDR2 sequences are SGHVS and FQNEAQ. The CDR3 is 17 amino acids. The CDR3 coding sequence is TGTGCCAGCAGCACAGGAGCCGCTAGCGGACACCAAGAGACCCAGTACTTC. Its translation: CASSTGAASGHQETQYF.